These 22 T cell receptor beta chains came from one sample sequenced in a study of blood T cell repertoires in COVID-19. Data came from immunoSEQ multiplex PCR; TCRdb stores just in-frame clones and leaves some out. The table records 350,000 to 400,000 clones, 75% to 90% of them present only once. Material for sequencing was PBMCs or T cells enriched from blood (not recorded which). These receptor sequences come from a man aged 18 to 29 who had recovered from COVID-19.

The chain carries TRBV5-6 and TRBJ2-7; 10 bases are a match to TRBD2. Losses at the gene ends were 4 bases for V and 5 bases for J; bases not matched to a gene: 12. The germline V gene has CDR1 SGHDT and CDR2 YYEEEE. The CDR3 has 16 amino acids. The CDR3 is CASSLLSSGRAHEQYF. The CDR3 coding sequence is TGTGCCAGCAGCCTCCTCTCTAGCGGGAGAGCCCACGAGCAGTACTTC.

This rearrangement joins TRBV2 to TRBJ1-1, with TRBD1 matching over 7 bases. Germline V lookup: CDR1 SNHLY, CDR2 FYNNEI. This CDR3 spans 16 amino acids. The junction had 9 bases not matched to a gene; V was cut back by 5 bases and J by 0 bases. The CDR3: CASSRRKQGLNTEAFF. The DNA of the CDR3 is TGTGCCAGCAGTCGCCGCAAACAGGGGCTGAACACTGAAGCTTTCTTT.

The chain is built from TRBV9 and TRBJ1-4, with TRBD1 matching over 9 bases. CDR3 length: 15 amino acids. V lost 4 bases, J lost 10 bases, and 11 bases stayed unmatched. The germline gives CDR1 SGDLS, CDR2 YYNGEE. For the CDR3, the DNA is TGTGCCAGCAGCCCTTATCCGGGACAGGGAGGAAAACTGTTTTTT. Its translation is CASSPYPGQGGKLFF.

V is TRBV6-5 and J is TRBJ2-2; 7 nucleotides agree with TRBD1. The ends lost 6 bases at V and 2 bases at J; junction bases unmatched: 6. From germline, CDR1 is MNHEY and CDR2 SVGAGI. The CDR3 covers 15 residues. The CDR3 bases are TGTGCCAGCAGGGCCGGGACAGCTAACACCGGGGAGCTGTTTTTT. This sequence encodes CASRAGTANTGELFF.

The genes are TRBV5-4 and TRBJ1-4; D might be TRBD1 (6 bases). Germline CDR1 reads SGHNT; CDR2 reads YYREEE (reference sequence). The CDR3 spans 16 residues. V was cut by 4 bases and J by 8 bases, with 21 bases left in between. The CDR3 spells CASSPGPDSPWEKLFF. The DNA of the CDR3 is TGTGCCAGCAGCCCTGGACCGGACAGCCCCTGGGAAAAACTGTTTTTT.

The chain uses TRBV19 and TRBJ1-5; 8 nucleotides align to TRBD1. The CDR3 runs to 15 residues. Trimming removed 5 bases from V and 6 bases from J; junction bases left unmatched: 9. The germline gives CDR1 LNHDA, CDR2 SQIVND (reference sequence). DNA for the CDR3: TGTGCCAGTAGTGTACAGGGGGTGGGGAGTCAGCCCCAGCATTTT. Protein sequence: CASSVQGVGSQPQHF.

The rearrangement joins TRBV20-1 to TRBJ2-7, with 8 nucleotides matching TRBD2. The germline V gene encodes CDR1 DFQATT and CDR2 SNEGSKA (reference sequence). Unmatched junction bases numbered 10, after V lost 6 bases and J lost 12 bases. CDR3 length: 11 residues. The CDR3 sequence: CSATYRGGMYF. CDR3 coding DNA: TGCAGTGCCACCTATCGGGGGGGAATGTACTTC.

CDR3 nucleotide sequence: TGTGCCAGCAGTACACCGGTTGGGGCCCACACTGAAGCTTTCTTT. This codes for CASSTPVGAHTEAFF. The rearrangement links TRBV27 to TRBJ1-1; tentative D call: TRBD1 (5 bases). The CDR3 runs 15 residues. Germline V CDR1 and CDR2: MNHEY, SMNVEV (reference sequence). Between the trimmed V and J ends, which lost 5 bases and 3 bases, there was a span of 16 bases.

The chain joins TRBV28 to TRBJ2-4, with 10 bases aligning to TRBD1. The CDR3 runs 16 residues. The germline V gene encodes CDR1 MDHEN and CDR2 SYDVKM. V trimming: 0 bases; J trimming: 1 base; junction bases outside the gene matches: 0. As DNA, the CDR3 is TGTGCCAGCAGTTTATGGGGACAGGGGGCCAAAAACATTCAGTACTTC. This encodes CASSLWGQGAKNIQYF.

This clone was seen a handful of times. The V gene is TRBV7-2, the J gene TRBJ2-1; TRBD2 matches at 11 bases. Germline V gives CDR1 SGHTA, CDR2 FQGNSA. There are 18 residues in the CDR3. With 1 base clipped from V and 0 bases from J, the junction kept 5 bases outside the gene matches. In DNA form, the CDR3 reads TGTGCCAGCAGCTTAGGACTAGCGGGGTTGAGCTCCTACAATGAGCAGTTCTTC. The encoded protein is CASSLGLAGLSSYNEQFF.

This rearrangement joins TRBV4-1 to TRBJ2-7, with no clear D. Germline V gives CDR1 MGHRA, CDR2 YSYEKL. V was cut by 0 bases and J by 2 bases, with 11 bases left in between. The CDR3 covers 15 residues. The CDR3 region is CASSQESHRPYEQYF. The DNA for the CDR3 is TGCGCCAGCAGCCAAGAATCCCACAGACCCTACGAGCAGTACTTC.

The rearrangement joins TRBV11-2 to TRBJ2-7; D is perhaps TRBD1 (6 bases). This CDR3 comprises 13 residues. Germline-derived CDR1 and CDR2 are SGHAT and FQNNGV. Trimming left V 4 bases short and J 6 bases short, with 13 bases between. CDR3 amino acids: CASSSEPGVEQYF. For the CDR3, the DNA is TGTGCCAGCAGCTCCGAACCAGGGGTCGAGCAGTACTTC.

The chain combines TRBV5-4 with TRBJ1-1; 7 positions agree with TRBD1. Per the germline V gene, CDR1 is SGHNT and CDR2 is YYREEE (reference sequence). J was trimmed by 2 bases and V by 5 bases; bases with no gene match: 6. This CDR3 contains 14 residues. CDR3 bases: TGTGCCAGCAGTTTTGACAGGGTTAACACTGAAGCTTTCTTT. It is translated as CASSFDRVNTEAFF. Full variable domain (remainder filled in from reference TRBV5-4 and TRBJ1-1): ETGVTQSPTHLIKTRGQQVTLRCSSQSGHNTVSWYQQALGQGPQFIFQYYREEENGRGNFPPRFSGLQFPNYSSELNVNALELDDSALYLCASSFDRVNTEAFFGQGTRLTVV.

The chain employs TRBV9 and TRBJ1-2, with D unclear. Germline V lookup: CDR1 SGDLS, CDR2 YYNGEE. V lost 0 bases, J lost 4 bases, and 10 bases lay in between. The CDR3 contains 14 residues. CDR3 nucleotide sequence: TGTGCCAGCAGCGTAGATACAGCCAGCTATGGCTACACCTTC. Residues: CASSVDTASYGYTF.

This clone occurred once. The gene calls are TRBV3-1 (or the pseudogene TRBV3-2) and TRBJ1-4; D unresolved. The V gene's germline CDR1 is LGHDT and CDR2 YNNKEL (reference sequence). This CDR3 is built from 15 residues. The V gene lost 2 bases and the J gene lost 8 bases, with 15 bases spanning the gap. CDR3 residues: CASSQLSGGTEKLFF. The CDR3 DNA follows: TGTGCCAGCAGCCAATTGTCCGGAGGAACAGAAAAACTGTTTTTT.

The CDR3: CASSSNHGQGTYNEQFF. The CDR3 DNA sequence: TGTGCCAGCAGCTCCAACCATGGACAGGGGACCTACAATGAGCAGTTCTTC. V gene TRBV11-3 combines with J gene TRBJ2-1; 9 bases agree with TRBD1. The CDR3 loop spans 17 amino acids. Germline lookup yields CDR1 SGHNT and CDR2 YENEEA. After removal of 4 bases from V and 2 bases from J, the junction contained 9 bases not matched to a gene.

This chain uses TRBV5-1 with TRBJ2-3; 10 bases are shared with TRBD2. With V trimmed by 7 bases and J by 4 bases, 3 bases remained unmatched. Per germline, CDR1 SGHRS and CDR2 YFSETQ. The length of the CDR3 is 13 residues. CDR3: CASHSGGPDTQYF. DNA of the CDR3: TGCGCCAGCCATAGCGGGGGGCCAGATACGCAGTATTTT.

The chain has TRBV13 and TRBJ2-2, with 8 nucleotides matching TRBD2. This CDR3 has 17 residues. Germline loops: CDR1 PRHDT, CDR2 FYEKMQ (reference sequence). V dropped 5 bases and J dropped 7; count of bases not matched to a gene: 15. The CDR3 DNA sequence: TGTGCCAGCAGCCCCAAGGGCGGGAGGCTCGGACACGGGGAGCTGTTTTTT. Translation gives CASSPKGGRLGHGELFF.

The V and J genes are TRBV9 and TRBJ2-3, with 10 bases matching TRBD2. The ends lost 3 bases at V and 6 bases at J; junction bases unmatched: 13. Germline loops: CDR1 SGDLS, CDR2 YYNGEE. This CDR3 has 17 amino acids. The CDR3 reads CASSAKVPGLARDTQYF. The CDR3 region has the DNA TGTGCCAGCAGCGCCAAAGTCCCGGGACTAGCGAGGGATACGCAGTATTTT.

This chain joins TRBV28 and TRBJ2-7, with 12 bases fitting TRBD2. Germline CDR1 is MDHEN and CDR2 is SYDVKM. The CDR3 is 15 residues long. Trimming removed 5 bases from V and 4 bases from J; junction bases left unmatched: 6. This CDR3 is CASSIGLAGLYEQYF. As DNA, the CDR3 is TGTGCCAGCAGTATCGGACTAGCGGGACTGTACGAGCAGTACTTC.

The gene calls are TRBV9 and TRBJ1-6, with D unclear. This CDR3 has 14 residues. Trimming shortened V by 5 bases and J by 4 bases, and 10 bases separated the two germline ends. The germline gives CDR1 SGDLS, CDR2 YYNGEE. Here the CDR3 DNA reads TGTGCCAGCAGTCTCGCGTTGTATAATTCACCCCTCCACTTT. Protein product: CASSLALYNSPLHF.

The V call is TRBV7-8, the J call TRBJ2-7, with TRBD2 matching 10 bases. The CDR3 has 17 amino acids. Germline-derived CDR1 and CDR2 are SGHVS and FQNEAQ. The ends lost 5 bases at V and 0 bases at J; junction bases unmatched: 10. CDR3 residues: CASSPYRTSGLSYEQYF. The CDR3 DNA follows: TGTGCCAGCAGCCCCTATCGGACTAGCGGCCTCTCCTACGAGCAGTACTTC.